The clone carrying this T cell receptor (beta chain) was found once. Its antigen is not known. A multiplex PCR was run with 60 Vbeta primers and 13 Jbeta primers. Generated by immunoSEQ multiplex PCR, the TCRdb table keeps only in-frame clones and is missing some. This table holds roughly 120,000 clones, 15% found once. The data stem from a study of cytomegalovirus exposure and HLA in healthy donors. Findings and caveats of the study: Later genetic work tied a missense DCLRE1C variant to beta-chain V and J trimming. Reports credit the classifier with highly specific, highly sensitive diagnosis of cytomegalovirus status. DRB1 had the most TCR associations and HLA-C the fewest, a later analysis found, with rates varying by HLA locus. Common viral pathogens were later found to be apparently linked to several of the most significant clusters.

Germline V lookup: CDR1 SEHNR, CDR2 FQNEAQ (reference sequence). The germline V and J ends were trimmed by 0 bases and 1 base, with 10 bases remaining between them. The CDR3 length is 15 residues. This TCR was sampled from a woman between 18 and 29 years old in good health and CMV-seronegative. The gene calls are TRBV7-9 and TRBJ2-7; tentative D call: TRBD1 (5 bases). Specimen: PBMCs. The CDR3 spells CASSLAPGLSYEQYF. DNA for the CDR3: TGTGCCAGCAGCTTAGCCCCAGGGCTATCCTACGAGCAGTACTTC.